This T cell receptor beta chain was identified during a study of regulatory T cells in long-lasting Graves disease. General observations from the study: Tissue studied was limited to peripheral blood, excluding thyroid tissue.

The time point denotes: persistent/refractory GD, antithyroid drugs over 5 years with positive TRAb. Extracted PBMC RNA gave rise to the TCR library. For TCR beta, libraries came from iRepertoire HTBI primers and Arm-PCR of CDR3 regions. Each CDR3 protein gets one entry after TCRdb re-called the multiplex PCR reads with MiXCR. The table lists approximately 440,000 distinct CDR3 sequences, 20% to 30% of them singletons. This clonotype was recorded at least ten times. Its antigen is currently unknown. This TCR came from a female donor with Graves disease. The input for sequencing was peripheral blood mononuclear cells (PBMCs), taken when the disease was refractory, from a patient treated with antithyroid drugs.

The CDR3 DNA reads as TGTGCCAGCAGTTTTCGGACAGGGGGCAATCAGCCCCAGCATTTT. Residues: CASSFRTGGNQPQHF. This rearrangement joins TRBV12-3 or TRBV12-4 to TRBJ1-5, with TRBD1 matching 9 bases. This CDR3 spans 15 amino acids. With 3 bases clipped from V and 2 bases from J, the junction kept 2 bases outside the gene matches.